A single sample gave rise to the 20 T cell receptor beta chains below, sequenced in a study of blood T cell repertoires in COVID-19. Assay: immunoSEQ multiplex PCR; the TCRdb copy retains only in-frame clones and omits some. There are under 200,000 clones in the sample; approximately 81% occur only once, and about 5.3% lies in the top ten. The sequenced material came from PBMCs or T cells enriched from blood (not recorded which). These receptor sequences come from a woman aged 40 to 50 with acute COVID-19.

Written as DNA, the CDR3 is TGTGCCAGCAGCGGACTAGCGGGAGAAAACACCGGGGAGCTGTTTTTT. It codes for CASSGLAGENTGELFF. The chain is built from TRBV9 and TRBJ2-2; 12 bases align to TRBD2. CDR1 is SGDLS, CDR2 YYNGEE, per germline. V trimming: 3 bases; J trimming: 2 bases; junction bases outside the gene matches: 2. CDR3 length equals 16 residues.

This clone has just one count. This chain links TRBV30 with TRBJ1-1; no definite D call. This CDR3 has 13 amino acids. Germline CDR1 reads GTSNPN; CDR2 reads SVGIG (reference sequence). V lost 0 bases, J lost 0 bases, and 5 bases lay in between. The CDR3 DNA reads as TGTGCCTGGAGTGTGGGAGTGAACACTGAAGCTTTCTTT. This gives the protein CAWSVGVNTEAFF.

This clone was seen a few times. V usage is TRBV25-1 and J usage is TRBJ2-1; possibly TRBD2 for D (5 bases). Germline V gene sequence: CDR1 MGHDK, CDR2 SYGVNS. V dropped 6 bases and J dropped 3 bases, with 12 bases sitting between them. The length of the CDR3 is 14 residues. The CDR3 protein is CASRGVAFYNEQFF. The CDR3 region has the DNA TGTGCCAGCAGGGGAGTAGCGTTCTACAATGAGCAGTTCTTC. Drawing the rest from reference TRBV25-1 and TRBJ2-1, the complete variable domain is EADIYQTPRYLVIGTGKKITLECSQTMGHDKMYWYQQDPGMELHLIHYSYGVNSTEKGDLSSESTVSRIRTEHFPLTLESARPSHTSQYLCASRGVAFYNEQFFGPGTRLTVL.

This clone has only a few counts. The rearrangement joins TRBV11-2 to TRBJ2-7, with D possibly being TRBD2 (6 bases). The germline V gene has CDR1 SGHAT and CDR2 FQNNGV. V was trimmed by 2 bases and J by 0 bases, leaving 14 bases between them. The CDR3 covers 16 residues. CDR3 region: CASSLPGAGPSYEQYV. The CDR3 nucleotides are TGTGCCAGCAGCTTACCCGGAGCGGGCCCCTCCTACGAGCAGTACGTC.

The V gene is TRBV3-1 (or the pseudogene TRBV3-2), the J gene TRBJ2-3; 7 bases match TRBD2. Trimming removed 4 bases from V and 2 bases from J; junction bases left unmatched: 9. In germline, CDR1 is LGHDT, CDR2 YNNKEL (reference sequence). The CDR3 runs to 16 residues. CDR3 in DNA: TGTGCCAGCAGCCCCTCCATCGGGAGGAACACAGATACGCAGTATTTT. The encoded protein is CASSPSIGRNTDTQYF.

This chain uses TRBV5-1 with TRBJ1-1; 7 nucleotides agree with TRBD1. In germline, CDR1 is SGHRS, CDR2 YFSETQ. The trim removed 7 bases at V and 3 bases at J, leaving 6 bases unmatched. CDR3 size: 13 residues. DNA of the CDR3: TGCGCCAGCCGGGACAGCTTTGACACTGAAGCTTTCTTT. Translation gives CASRDSFDTEAFF.

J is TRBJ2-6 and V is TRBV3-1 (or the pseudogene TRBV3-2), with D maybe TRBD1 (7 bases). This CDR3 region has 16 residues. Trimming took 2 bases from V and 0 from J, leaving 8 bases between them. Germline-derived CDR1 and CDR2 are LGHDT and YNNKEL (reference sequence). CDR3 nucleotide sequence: TGTGCCAGCAGCCAACAGGGGGGCTCTGGGGCCAACGTCCTGACTTTC. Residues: CASSQQGGSGANVLTF.

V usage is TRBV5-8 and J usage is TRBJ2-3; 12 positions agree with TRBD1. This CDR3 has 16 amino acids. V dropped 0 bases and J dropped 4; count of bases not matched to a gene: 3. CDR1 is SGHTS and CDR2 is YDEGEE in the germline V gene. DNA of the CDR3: TGTGCCAGCAGCTTGGGGGGACAGGGGGCTGCAGATACGCAGTATTTT. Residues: CASSLGGQGAADTQYF. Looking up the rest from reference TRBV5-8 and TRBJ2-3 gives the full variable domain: EAGVTQSPTHLIKTRGQQATLRCSPISGHTSVYWYQQALGLGLQFLLWYDEGEERNRGNFPPRFSGRQFPNYSSELNVNALELEDSALYLCASSLGGQGAADTQYFGPGTRLTVL.

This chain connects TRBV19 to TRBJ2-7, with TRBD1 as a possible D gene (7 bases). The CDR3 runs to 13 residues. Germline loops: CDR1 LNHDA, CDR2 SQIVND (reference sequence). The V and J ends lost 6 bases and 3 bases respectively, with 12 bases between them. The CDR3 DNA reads TGTGCCAGTAGGAGGCAGGGGGGCTACGAGCAGTACTTC. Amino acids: CASRRQGGYEQYF.

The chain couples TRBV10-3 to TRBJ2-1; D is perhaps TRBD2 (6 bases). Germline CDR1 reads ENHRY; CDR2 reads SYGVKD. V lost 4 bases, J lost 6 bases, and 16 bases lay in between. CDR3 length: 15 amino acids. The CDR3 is CAISALAEGLNEQFF. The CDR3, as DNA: TGTGCCATCAGTGCTCTGGCGGAGGGCCTCAATGAGCAGTTCTTC.

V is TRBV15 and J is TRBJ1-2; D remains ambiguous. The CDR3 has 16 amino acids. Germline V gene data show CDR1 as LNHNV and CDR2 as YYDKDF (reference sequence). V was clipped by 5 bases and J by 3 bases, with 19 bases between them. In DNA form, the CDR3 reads TGTGCCACCAGCGGAGGGCTGGCGGGCTGGGACTATGGCTACACCTTC. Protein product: CATSGGLAGWDYGYTF.

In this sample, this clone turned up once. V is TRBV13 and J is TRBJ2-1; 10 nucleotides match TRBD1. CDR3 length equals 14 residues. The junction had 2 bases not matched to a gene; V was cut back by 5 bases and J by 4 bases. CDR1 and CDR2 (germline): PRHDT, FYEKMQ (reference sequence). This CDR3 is CASSQGQGYNEQFF. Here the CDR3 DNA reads TGTGCCAGCAGCCAGGGACAGGGGTACAATGAGCAGTTCTTC.

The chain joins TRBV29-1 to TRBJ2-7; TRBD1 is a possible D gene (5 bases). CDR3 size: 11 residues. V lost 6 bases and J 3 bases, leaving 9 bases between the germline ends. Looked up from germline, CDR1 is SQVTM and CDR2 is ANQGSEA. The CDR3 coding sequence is TGCAGCGTCTCGGACAACTACGAGCAGTACTTC. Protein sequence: CSVSDNYEQYF.

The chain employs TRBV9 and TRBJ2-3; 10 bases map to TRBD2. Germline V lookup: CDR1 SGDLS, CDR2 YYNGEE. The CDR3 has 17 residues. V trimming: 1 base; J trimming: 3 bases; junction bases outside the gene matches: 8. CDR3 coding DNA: TGTGCCAGCAGCGTACCTCAGCGGGAGGGCCAAACAGATACGCAGTATTTT. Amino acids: CASSVPQREGQTDTQYF.

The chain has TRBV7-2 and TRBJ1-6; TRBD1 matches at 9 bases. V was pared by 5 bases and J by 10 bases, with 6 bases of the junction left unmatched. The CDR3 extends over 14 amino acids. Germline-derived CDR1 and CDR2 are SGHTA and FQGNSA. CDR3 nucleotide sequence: TGTGCCAGCAGCGACGGGACAGGGAGATCACCCCTCCACTTT. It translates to CASSDGTGRSPLHF.

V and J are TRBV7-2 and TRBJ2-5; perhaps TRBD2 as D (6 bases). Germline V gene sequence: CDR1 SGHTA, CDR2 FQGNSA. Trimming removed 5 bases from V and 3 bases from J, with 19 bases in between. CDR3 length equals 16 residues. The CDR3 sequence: CASSPLVDGGEETQYF. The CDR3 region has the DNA TGTGCCAGCAGCCCCTTGGTTGACGGCGGGGAAGAGACCCAGTACTTC.

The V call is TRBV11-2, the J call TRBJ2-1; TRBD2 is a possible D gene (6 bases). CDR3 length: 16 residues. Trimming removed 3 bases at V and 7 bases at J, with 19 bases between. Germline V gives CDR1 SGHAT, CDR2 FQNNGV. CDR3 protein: CASSLEAGLKGNEQFF. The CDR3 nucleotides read TGTGCCAGCAGCTTGGAAGCGGGCCTTAAAGGGAATGAGCAGTTCTTC.

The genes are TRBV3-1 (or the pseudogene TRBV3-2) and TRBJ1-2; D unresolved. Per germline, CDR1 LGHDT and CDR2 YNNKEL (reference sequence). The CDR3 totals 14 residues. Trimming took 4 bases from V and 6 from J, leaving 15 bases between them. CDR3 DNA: TGTGCCAGCAGCCGAAGCCTCAATTCGGATGGCTACACCTTC. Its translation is CASSRSLNSDGYTF.

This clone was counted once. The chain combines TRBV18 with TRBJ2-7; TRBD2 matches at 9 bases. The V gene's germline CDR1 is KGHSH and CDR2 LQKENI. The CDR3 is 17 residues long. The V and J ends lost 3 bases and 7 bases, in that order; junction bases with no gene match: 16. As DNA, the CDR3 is TGTGCCAGCTCACCCCCCCCTAGCGGGACGCCGTCAGGGGAGCAGTACTTC. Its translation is CASSPPPSGTPSGEQYF.

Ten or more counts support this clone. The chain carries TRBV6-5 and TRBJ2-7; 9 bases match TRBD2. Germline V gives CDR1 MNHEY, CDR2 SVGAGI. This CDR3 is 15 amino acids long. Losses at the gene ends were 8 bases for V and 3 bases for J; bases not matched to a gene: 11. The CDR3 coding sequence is TGTGCCAGCTCCCGAGAAGGGACTAGCCGCTACGAGCAGTACGTC. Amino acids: CASSREGTSRYEQYV.